This T cell receptor beta chain was retrieved from a study of cytomegalovirus exposure and HLA in healthy donors. Primers: 60 Vbeta forward and 13 Jbeta reverse. The assay was immunoSEQ multiplex PCR, and TCRdb's table has in-frame clones only and misses some. In the table there are around 230,000 clones, roughly 78% of which are singletons. As regards this clone: Its antigen is undetermined.

Study-level findings and limits: About 87% or about 30% of the time was how often most TCR beta V segments were productive, according to an earlier analysis.

After removal of 7 bases from V and 0 bases from J, the junction contained 3 bases not matched to a gene. The germline CDR1 and CDR2 sequences are MNHNY and SVGAGI (reference sequence). CDR3 size: 15 residues. The origin of this receptor is a boy younger than 18 in good health and CMV-seronegative. Sequences were obtained from PBMCs. The chain employs TRBV6-6 and TRBJ1-5; 10 bases fit TRBD1. In DNA, the CDR3 is TGTGCCAGCACCGACAGGGGGCTTAGCAATCAGCCCCAGCATTTT. Amino acid sequence: CASTDRGLSNQPQHF.